This section outlines one T cell receptor beta chain sequence together with its context. Antigen specificity is unknown. cDNA came from about 0.51 to 1 ug RNA primed by random hexamers. Amplification of TCR beta CDR3 spanned 54 Vbeta and 13 Jbeta via immunoSEQ multiplex PCR. MiXCR, run by TCRdb on the immunoSEQ multiplex PCR reads, gives a single entry per CDR3 protein. This repertoire shows some 110,000 distinct CDR3 sequences, 85% to 95% found once; its top ten account for just under 0.095%. These data are taken from a study of CD8 T cells in Susac syndrome. Those who served as multiple sclerosis controls were treatment-naive patients with stable or active relapsing-remitting disease. V lost 0 bases and J 11 bases, leaving 16 bases between the germline ends. Germline CDR1 is DFQATT and CDR2 is SNEGSKA (reference sequence). CDR3 length: 13 amino acids. Findings and caveats of the study: It was acknowledged in the study that its TCR sequencing and HLA analysis involved a relatively small number of individuals.

The chain combines TRBV20-1 with TRBJ1-1, with D hard to call. Sequenced: CD4+ T cells from PBMCs. This receptor was taken from a human donor with multiple sclerosis. The CDR3 protein is CSARDRELRRAFF. The CDR3 bases are TGCAGTGCTAGAGATCGTGAACTTCGTAGGGCTTTCTTT.